This T cell receptor beta chain derives from a study of shared clonotypes between healthy human individuals. At the level of the study: In total, the donors were a couple of women and a few men aged 18 to 49.

V was clipped by 0 bases and J by 3 bases; unmatched bases: 12. The CDR3 spans 17 residues. Germline V gives CDR1 SGHRS, CDR2 YFSETQ. Evenly divided among several immunoSEQ plates was the genomic DNA of each subset. Only in-frame clones appear in the TCRdb table, and some are missing; sequencing was by immunoSEQ multiplex PCR. The table has 2,500,000 or so clones, around 90% seen once. All donors were Caucasian adults living in Nashville, Tennessee. Division of CD4+ cells produced a CD45RA+ naive subset and a CD45RA-negative memory subset. The chain has TRBV5-1 and TRBJ2-7; 7 bases match TRBD2. The sample comprised naive CD4+ T cells from PBMCs. Regarding subset: CD45RA+ positively selected. The receptor comes from a man between 18 and 35 years old in good health. Some clones in this sample may be carry-over from other donors' samples. The chain's CDR3 is CASSLGGSGYAGYEQYF. The CDR3 DNA is TGCGCCAGCAGCTTGGGGGGTAGCGGGTACGCAGGCTACGAGCAGTACTTC. Together with reference TRBV5-1 and TRBJ2-7, the CDR3 gives the full variable domain: KAGVTQTPRYLIKTRGQQVTLSCSPISGHRSVSWYQQTPGQGLQFLFEYFSETQRNKGNFPGRFSGRQFSNSRSEMNVSTLELGDSALYLCASSLGGSGYAGYEQYFGPGTRLTVT.